These 13 T cell receptor beta chains were all obtained from the same sample, sequenced in a study of molecular identifiers for immune sequencing clone quantification. TCRdb passed the PCR reads through MiXCR, listing each CDR3 protein once. Of more than 550,000 distinct CDR3 sequences in the sample, approximately 24% are singletons; the top ten hold 0.78%. What was sequenced was naive CD8+ T cells from blood, with Jurkat cell RNA spiked in. Regarding subset: FACS-sorted CD8+CD4-CCR7+CD45RA+ naive T cells. These receptors were collected from a human donor in good health. Some libraries in this study had Jurkat cell RNA spiked in.

This clonotype occurred many times. The rearrangement uses TRBV6-2 or TRBV6-3 and TRBJ2-1; D remains ambiguous. Trimming cost V 3 bases and J 6 bases, with 12 bases left between them. The CDR3 is 14 amino acids. Germline V gene data show CDR1 as MNHEY and CDR2 as SVGEGT. The CDR3 loop is CASSYGIVSNEQFF. Here the CDR3 DNA reads TGTGCCAGCAGTTATGGGATAGTTAGCAATGAGCAGTTCTTC.

The chain combines TRBV20-1 with TRBJ2-1; D possibly corresponds to TRBD1 (9 bases). The CDR3 has 13 amino acids. Germline V CDR1 and CDR2: DFQATT, SNEGSKA (reference sequence). CDR3 region: CSGGGQGYNEQFF. The CDR3 DNA is TGCAGCGGGGGGGGACAGGGTTACAATGAGCAGTTCTTC.

This clonotype turned up a few times. The chain is built from TRBV9 and TRBJ2-1; 8 nucleotides line up with TRBD2. CDR1 and CDR2 from the germline V gene are SGDLS and YYNGEE. V trimming: 0 bases; J trimming: 8 bases; junction bases outside the gene matches: 10. There are 16 residues in the CDR3. CDR3: CASSVVVAGPTDEQFF. The DNA of the CDR3 is TGTGCCAGCAGCGTAGTCGTAGCGGGACCGACGGATGAGCAGTTCTTC.

The sample holds a few counts of this clonotype. The chain has TRBV2 and TRBJ1-5, with no clear D. V was cut by 0 bases and J by 7 bases, with 7 bases left in between. This CDR3 has 13 amino acids. The V gene's germline CDR1 is SNHLY and CDR2 FYNNEI. CDR3 nucleotides: TGTGCCAGCAGTGAAGCGGAAACGCAGCCCCAGCATTTT. Protein sequence: CASSEAETQPQHF.

This clonotype was detected only a few times. The chain recombines TRBV20-1 with TRBJ2-2, with 12 bases identical to TRBD2. Germline V lookup: CDR1 DFQATT, CDR2 SNEGSKA (reference sequence). The ends lost 4 bases at V and 4 bases at J; junction bases unmatched: 13. This CDR3 has 18 amino acids. CDR3 sequence reads: CSATSLGLAGSPTGELFF. The CDR3, as DNA: TGCAGTGCTACTAGCCTCGGACTAGCGGGATCCCCCACCGGGGAGCTGTTTTTT.

The V and J genes are TRBV14 and TRBJ2-1, with 7 positions matching TRBD2. This CDR3 has 15 amino acids. CDR1 SGHDN and CDR2 FVKESK come from the germline V gene. V lost 3 bases and J lost 6; bases outside the gene matches: 8. CDR3 sequence reads: CASSQGLLGSNEQFF. The DNA of the CDR3 is TGTGCCAGCAGCCAGGGACTACTAGGGAGCAATGAGCAGTTCTTC.

A note on this clonotype: A clone one base away is much larger, so this may be a read error. The chain joins TRBV6-6 to TRBJ1-4; no reliable D call. The CDR3 extends over 14 amino acids. Germline lookup yields CDR1 MNHNY and CDR2 SVGAGI (reference sequence). Trimming took 7 bases from V and 0 from J, leaving 9 bases between them. The CDR3, as DNA: TGTGCCAGCACCGACCTAACAACTAATGAAAAACTGTTTTTT. Translated: CASTDLTTNEKLFF.

This clonotype was counted at least ten times. The chain recombines TRBV29-1 with TRBJ1-1, with TRBD1 matching 10 bases. Germline trimming cut 2 bases from V and 3 bases from J; bases unmatched to any gene: 6. The CDR3 sequence is 15 residues long. Germline CDR1 and CDR2: SQVTM and ANQGSEA. The CDR3 nucleotides are TGCAGCGTTGAAAAGACAGGGGGCAGGGACACTGAAGCTTTCTTT. As protein: CSVEKTGGRDTEAFF. Complete variable domain (other parts from reference TRBV29-1 and TRBJ1-1): SAVISQKPSRDICQRGTSLTIQCQVDSQVTMMFWYRQQPGQSLTLIATANQGSEATYESGFVIDKFPISRPNLTFSTLTVSNMSPEDSSIYLCSVEKTGGRDTEAFFGQGTRLTVV.

V is TRBV20-1 and J is TRBJ1-5; the match to TRBD1 covers 7 bases. Trimming cost V 0 bases and J 1 base; bases outside gene matches: 3. In germline, CDR1 is DFQATT, CDR2 SNEGSKA (reference sequence). The length of the CDR3 is 15 residues. The CDR3 region has the DNA TGCAGTGCTAGAGATGAGGGGGCCAGCAATCAGCCCCAGCATTTT. It codes for CSARDEGASNQPQHF.

This clonotype has ten or more counts. The chain has TRBV20-1 and TRBJ2-7, with a tentative D call TRBD1 (5 bases). V was clipped by 6 bases and J by 3 bases, with 9 bases between them. The CDR3 is 11 amino acids. Germline CDR1 and CDR2: DFQATT and SNEGSKA (reference sequence). The CDR3 spells CSAPTDYEQYF. The CDR3 nucleotides read TGCAGTGCGCCGACAGACTACGAGCAGTACTTC.

About this clonotype: A read error is possible here, since a much larger clone lies one base away. V and J are TRBV28 and TRBJ1-5; TRBD1 might be the D (6 bases). The CDR3 has 16 amino acids. CDR1 and CDR2 (germline): MDHEN, SYDVKM. Trimming shortened V by 7 bases and J by 4 bases, and 20 bases separated the two germline ends. CDR3 coding DNA: TGTGCCAGCAATTCACCGAGACAGGCGGGGAATCAGCCCCAGCATTTT. Translating gives CASNSPRQAGNQPQHF.

The sample holds many counts of this clonotype. This chain joins TRBV20-1 and TRBJ1-3; no definite D call. This CDR3 is built from 14 residues. Trimming shortened V by 3 bases and J by 2 bases, and 11 bases separated the two germline ends. Germline V gene lookup returns CDR1 DFQATT and CDR2 SNEGSKA (reference sequence). The CDR3 region has the DNA TGCAGTGCTAGGGCCAGGAATACTGGAAACACCATATATTTT. This encodes CSARARNTGNTIYF.

There are a few counts of this clonotype. The rearrangement uses TRBV6-2 or TRBV6-3 and TRBJ2-1; the D gene is possibly TRBD2 (6 bases). Trimming cost V 0 bases and J 4 bases, with 13 bases left between them. CDR3 length equals 16 residues. Per the germline V gene, CDR1 is MNHEY and CDR2 is SVGEGT. CDR3 sequence (DNA): TGTGCCAGCAGTTACTCGAGTAGCGGAAATTACAATGAGCAGTTCTTC. Protein: CASSYSSSGNYNEQFF.